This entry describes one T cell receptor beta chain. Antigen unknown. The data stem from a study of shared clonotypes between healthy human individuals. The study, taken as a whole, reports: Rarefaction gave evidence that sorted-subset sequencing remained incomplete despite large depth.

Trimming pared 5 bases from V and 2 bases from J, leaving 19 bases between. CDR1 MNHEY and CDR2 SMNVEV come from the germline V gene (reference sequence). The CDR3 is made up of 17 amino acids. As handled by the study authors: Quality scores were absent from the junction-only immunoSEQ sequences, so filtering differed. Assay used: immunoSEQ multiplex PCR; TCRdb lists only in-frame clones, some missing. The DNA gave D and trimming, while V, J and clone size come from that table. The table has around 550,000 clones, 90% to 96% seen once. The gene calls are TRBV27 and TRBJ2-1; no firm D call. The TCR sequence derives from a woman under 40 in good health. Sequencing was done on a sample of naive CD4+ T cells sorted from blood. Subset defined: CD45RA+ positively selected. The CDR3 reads CASSRARASKAYNEQFF. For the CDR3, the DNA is TGTGCCAGCAGTCGAGCCCGGGCCTCTAAGGCCTACAATGAGCAGTTCTTC.